A selection of T cell receptor beta chains follows, all from one sample in a study of PD-L1 blockade in urothelial cancer. Produced via immunoSEQ multiplex PCR; TCRdb's table is partial and in-frame only. The sample consists of around 80,000 clones, around 93% of them appearing once. This material consisted of PBMCs, taken around atezolizumab (anti-PD-L1) treatment. The receptors come from a woman aged 80 or over with urothelial cancer. CDR3s include the opening cysteine and the closing phenylalanine or tryptophan. A D gene is named only where the DNA matches it firmly. Clone size is not always given. Where it is, it says once, few, many or a class for expanded clones.

V	J	size	D	CDR3	DNA
TRBV27	TRBJ2-7	-	TRBD2	CASSPGGAGLKYEQYF	TGTGCCAGCAGCCCGGGGGGAGCGGGCCTCAAGTACGAGCAGTACTTC
TRBV30	TRBJ1-1	few	TRBD1	CAWSVKGANTEAFF	TGTGCCTGGAGTGTGAAGGGGGCAAACACTGAAGCTTTCTTT
TRBV27	TRBJ2-3	-	-	CASTRGLGRDTQYF	TGTGCCAGCACCCGGGGACTGGGACGGGATACGCAGTATTTT
TRBV29-1	TRBJ2-2	-	-	CSVGRAGELFF	TGCAGCGTTGGGAGAGCCGGGGAGCTGTTTTTT
TRBV27	TRBJ2-5	-	TRBD2	CASSLQAKTRTSGRALGETQYF	TGTGCCAGCAGTTTACAGGCGAAAACCAGGACTAGCGGGAGGGCCTTGGGGGAGACCCAGTACTTC
TRBV5-1	TRBJ2-7	-	TRBD2	CASSGSGTSRDYEQYF	TGCGCCAGCAGCGGATCCGGGACTAGCAGAGACTACGAGCAGTACTTC
TRBV5-4	TRBJ2-7	-	TRBD2	CASSAGLAGGGSYEQYF	TGTGCCAGCAGCGCCGGACTAGCGGGTGGGGGCTCTTACGAGCAGTACTTC
TRBV5-1	TRBJ1-3	-	-	CASSLAGGSGNTIYF	TGCGCCAGCAGCTTGGCCGGAGGATCTGGAAACACCATATATTTT
TRBV21-1	TRBJ1-2	-	-	CASSCWADGYTF	TGTGCCAGCAGCTGCTGGGCCGATGGCTACACCTTC
TRBV7-3	TRBJ2-2	-	-	CASSLPVAGELFF	TGTGCCAGCAGCTTACCCGTTGCCGGGGAGCTGTTTTTT
TRBV5-1	TRBJ2-7	once	TRBD1	CASSLEGQGYDEQYF	TGCGCCAGCAGCTTGGAGGGACAGGGGTACGACGAGCAGTACTTC
TRBV7-2	TRBJ2-1	-	-	CASSQELVYNEQFF	TGTGCCAGCAGCCAAGAACTAGTATACAATGAGCAGTTCTTC
TRBV27	TRBJ1-1	-	-	CASSLGWQMNTEAFF	TGTGCCAGCAGCCTCGGGTGGCAGATGAACACTGAAGCTTTCTTT
TRBV7-9	TRBJ2-1	-	-	CASSFLSDEQFF	TGTGCCAGCAGCTTTCTATCTGATGAGCAGTTCTTC
TRBV19	TRBJ2-1	-	TRBD2	CASSSGLAGPVPFF	TGTGCCAGTAGTTCGGGACTAGCGGGACCCGTGCCGTTCTTC
TRBV5-6	TRBJ1-5	-	-	CASSPGGNSNQPQHF	TGTGCCAGCAGCCCAGGAGGAAATAGCAATCAGCCCCAGCATTTT
TRBV2	TRBJ2-2	-	-	CASSERREVTTGELFF	TGTGCCAGCAGTGAAAGAAGGGAGGTGACCACCGGGGAGCTGTTTTTT
TRBV5-1	TRBJ2-5	-	TRBD2	CASSSQPGLAQETQYF	TGCGCCAGCAGCAGCCAACCGGGACTAGCGCAAGAGACCCAGTACTTC
TRBV6-5	TRBJ2-2	-	TRBD2	CASSSSGLVETGELFF	TGTGCCAGCAGTTCCTCGGGACTAGTGGAGACCGGGGAGCTGTTTTTT
TRBV10-3	TRBJ2-7	-	-	CAISESQGGPYEQYF	TGTGCCATCAGTGAGTCTCAGGGGGGACCCTACGAGCAGTACTTC
TRBV5-1	TRBJ2-3	-	TRBD2	CASKAGGSKDTQYF	TGCGCCAGCAAAGCGGGAGGGTCTAAAGATACGCAGTATTTT
TRBV9	TRBJ1-1	-	TRBD1	CASSALHGTGTGKAEAFF	TGTGCCAGCAGCGCGCTCCACGGGACCGGGACAGGGAAGGCTGAAGCTTTCTTT
TRBV7-9	TRBJ1-2	-	-	CASSAVNYGYTF	TGTGCCAGCAGCGCAGTTAACTATGGCTACACCTTC
TRBV12-5	TRBJ2-2	-	TRBD1	CASGLWQGANTGELFF	TGTGCTAGTGGTTTATGGCAGGGGGCTAACACCGGGGAGCTGTTTTTT
TRBV5-1	TRBJ2-1	-	TRBD2	CASSLTSGSSNEQFF	TGCGCCAGCAGCTTGACTAGCGGGAGCAGCAATGAGCAGTTCTTC
TRBV5-1	TRBJ2-5	-	TRBD1	CASSRNPGTGKETQYF	TGCGCCAGCAGCCGTAACCCCGGGACAGGGAAAGAGACCCAGTACTTC